Below are 27 T cell receptor beta chains sequenced from a single sample in a study of regulatory T cells in long-lasting Graves disease. In building TCR beta libraries, iRepertoire HTBI primers were used together with Arm-PCR of CDR3 regions. TCRdb independently ran MiXCR on the multiplex PCR reads; one entry per CDR3 protein. Among about 520,000 distinct CDR3 sequences listed, 12% were seen once. Time point meaning: newly diagnosed GD, antithyroid drugs for less than 3 months. Following extraction of RNA from PBMCs, that RNA was used to make the TCR library. These data were likewise used in another study, on T cells in Graves' hyperthyroidism and ophthalmopathy.

The sample here was peripheral blood mononuclear cells (PBMCs), taken at new diagnosis, from a patient treated with antithyroid drugs. These receptor sequences come from a woman aged 25 to 39 with Graves disease.

Many counts were recorded for this clonotype. A read error may account for a junction end that differs from germline. The CDR3 spells CASRAGVASF. The CDR3 region has the DNA TGTGCCAGCCGGGCGGGGGTAGCCTCGTTC. The J gene is TRBJ2-1, the V gene TRBV2; 7 positions match TRBD2. Germline loops: CDR1 SNHLY, CDR2 FYNNEI. This CDR3 has 10 residues.

This clonotype was seen more than once but under ten times. The chain couples TRBV19 to TRBJ1-5, with D tentatively TRBD1 (5 bases). Germline V gene data show CDR1 as LNHDA and CDR2 as SQIVND (reference sequence). Between the trimmed V and J ends, which lost 8 bases and 0 bases, there was a span of 8 bases. The CDR3 is 13 residues long. The CDR3 reads CASAGSSNQPQHF. The CDR3 nucleotides are TGTGCCAGTGCAGGGAGTAGCAATCAGCCCCAGCATTTT. The entire variable domain, with the rest obtained from reference TRBV19 and TRBJ1-5, is as follows: DGGITQSPKYLFRKEGQNVTLSCEQNLNHDAMYWYRQDPGQGLRLIYYSQIVNDFQKGDIAEGYSVSREKKESFPLTVTSAQKNPTAFYLCASAGSSNQPQHFGDGTRLSIL.

The rearrangement uses TRBV6-1 and TRBJ2-2, with 8 bases identical to TRBD2. The germline CDR1 and CDR2 sequences are MNHNS and SASEGT. Losses at the gene ends were 2 bases for V and 4 bases for J; bases not matched to a gene: 6. The CDR3 spans 16 residues. The CDR3 nucleotides are TGTGCCAGCAGTGAATACGGGACTAGGGCCACCGGGGAGCTGTTTTTT. It translates to CASSEYGTRATGELFF.

V usage is TRBV12-3 or TRBV12-4 and J usage is TRBJ2-6; weak D call: TRBD1 (5 bases). Trimming removed 3 bases at V and 2 bases at J, with 11 bases between. The CDR3 spans 16 residues. CDR3 residues: CASSFRGGTGANVLTF. DNA for the CDR3: TGTGCCAGCAGTTTTAGGGGTGGTACTGGGGCCAACGTCCTGACTTTC.

This chain uses TRBV19 with TRBJ1-4, with D perhaps matching TRBD1 (5 bases). The CDR3 extends over 17 amino acids. Trimming left V 3 bases short and J 0 bases short, with 14 bases between. Germline CDR1 reads LNHDA; CDR2 reads SQIVND (reference sequence). CDR3 DNA: TGTGCCAGTAGTATGGGACCCAGGGTTACAACTAATGAAAAACTGTTTTTT. It codes for CASSMGPRVTTNEKLFF.

This clonotype was seen repeatedly, ten times or more. This rearrangement joins TRBV5-1 to TRBJ1-2, with D perhaps matching TRBD1 (5 bases). Trimming removed 4 bases from V and 3 bases from J, with 16 bases in between. Germline V gives CDR1 SGHRS, CDR2 YFSETQ. CDR3 length equals 15 residues. This chain's CDR3 is CASSSPRLGDYGYTF. The CDR3, as DNA: TGCGCCAGCAGCAGCCCAAGACTGGGGGACTATGGCTACACCTTC. The whole variable domain, filled in from reference TRBV5-1 and TRBJ1-2, reads KAGVTQTPRYLIKTRGQQVTLSCSPISGHRSVSWYQQTPGQGLQFLFEYFSETQRNKGNFPGRFSGRQFSNSRSEMNVSTLELGDSALYLCASSSPRLGDYGYTFGSGTRLTVV.

There are a few counts of this clonotype. The rearrangement links TRBV30 to TRBJ2-7; D is tentatively TRBD1 or TRBD2 (6 bases each). The germline gives CDR1 GTSNPN, CDR2 SVGIG (reference sequence). V was pared by 1 base and J by 3 bases, with 10 bases between. This CDR3 region has 13 residues. CDR3 coding DNA: TGTGCCTGGAGTGGACAGGACTACTACGAGCAGTACTTC. Translation: CAWSGQDYYEQYF. Full variable domain (outside the CDR3, taken from reference TRBV30 and TRBJ2-7): SQTIHQWPATLVQPVGSPLSLECTVEGTSNPNLYWYRQAAGRGLQLLFYSVGIGQISSEVPQNLSASRPQDRQFILSSKKLLLSDSGFYLCAWSGQDYYEQYFGPGTRLTVT.

V usage is TRBV19 and J usage is TRBJ2-7, with 8 bases matching TRBD1. Trimming cost V 3 bases and J 1 base; bases outside gene matches: 5. CDR1 LNHDA and CDR2 SQIVND come from the germline V gene (reference sequence). CDR3 length equals 15 residues. The CDR3 DNA follows: TGTGCCAGTAGTATTCTACAGGGGGGTTCCTACGAGCAGTACTTC. Residues: CASSILQGGSYEQYF.

There are many counts of this clonotype. This sequence joins TRBV7-9 and TRBJ1-2, with no clear D. The V end was cut by 0 bases, the J end by 6 bases, with 8 bases between. The germline V gene encodes CDR1 SEHNR and CDR2 FQNEAQ (reference sequence). The CDR3 spans 13 residues. CDR3 region: CASSLAVYDGYTF. The CDR3 DNA reads TGTGCCAGCAGCTTAGCTGTCTATGATGGCTACACCTTC.

The CDR3 DNA is TGTGCCAGCAACCATAGGACAGGGGGGGGTTTGGATACGCAGTATTTT. Amino acids: CASNHRTGGGLDTQYF. The V and J genes are TRBV12-3 or TRBV12-4 and TRBJ2-3; 10 positions agree with TRBD1. V lost 7 bases and J lost 6; bases outside the gene matches: 13. CDR3 length equals 16 residues.

This clonotype was found many times. The CDR3 DNA is TGTGCCAGCAGTTACTCTGCCAGAACCTACGAGCAGTACTTC. Its protein is CASSYSARTYEQYF. The rearrangement uses TRBV27 and TRBJ2-7; the D is unclear. This CDR3 region has 14 residues. CDR1 and CDR2 from the germline V gene are MNHEY and SMNVEV (reference sequence). Trimming pared 4 bases from V and 2 bases from J, leaving 12 bases between.

In this sample, this clonotype turned up once. A read error may be the cause here, since a much bigger clone is one base away. This sequence joins TRBV27 and TRBJ1-6; D call uncertain. V lost 2 bases and J lost 4, with 6 bases in between. CDR3 length: 14 amino acids. The germline CDR1 and CDR2 sequences are MNHEY and SMNVEV (reference sequence). Here the CDR3 reads CASSLEAYNSPLHF. The CDR3 region has the DNA TGTGCCAGCAGTTTAGAAGCTTATAATTCACCCCTCCACTTT.

This clonotype has at least ten counts. The junction does not match germline at one end; this may be a read error. The CDR3 loop reads CASTGLASSNEQYF. CDR3 nucleotide sequence: TGTGCCAGCACCGGACTAGCCTCCTCCAACGAGCAGTACTTC. The chain employs TRBV2 and TRBJ2-7, with 8 positions matching TRBD2. This CDR3 has 14 residues. CDR1 is SNHLY, CDR2 FYNNEI, per germline.

This clonotype appeared many times. The rearrangement joins TRBV6-2 or TRBV6-3 to TRBJ2-3; no definite D call. V was trimmed by 0 bases and J by 5 bases, leaving 12 bases between them. The CDR3 is 15 residues long. CDR1 and CDR2 (germline): MNHEY, SVGEGT. CDR3 residues: CASSYSSNAVDTQYF. CDR3 nucleotides: TGTGCCAGCAGTTACTCCTCAAACGCAGTAGATACGCAGTATTTT.

This clonotype was observed a few times. The genes are TRBV28 and TRBJ2-3; D is undetermined. Deletions cut 7 bases from V and 1 base from J, with 12 bases between. From germline, CDR1 is MDHEN and CDR2 SYDVKM. This CDR3 has 14 residues. The CDR3 DNA reads as TGTGCCAGCAATTTTGCGGCGCGCACAGATACGCAGTATTTT. Translating it yields CASNFAARTDTQYF.

This clonotype was recorded many times. This chain links TRBV2 with TRBJ2-2, with 7 nucleotides matching TRBD1. With V trimmed by 7 bases and J by 6 bases, 11 bases remained unmatched. The CDR3 contains 15 residues. Germline loops: CDR1 SNHLY, CDR2 FYNNEI. The DNA for the CDR3 is TGTGCCAGCACGCAGGCGACAGGGAAACCCGGGGAGCTGTTTTTT. Translated: CASTQATGKPGELFF.

Worth noting for this clonotype: A single base separates this from a much larger clone, so it may be a read error. This chain connects TRBV3-1 to TRBJ1-1; 7 nucleotides match TRBD1. There are 14 residues in the CDR3. Germline V lookup: CDR1 LGHDT, CDR2 YNNKEL (reference sequence). Here the CDR3 reads CASSQAQQGPEASF. The CDR3 region has the DNA TGTGCCAGCAGCCAAGCCCAACAGGGGCCTGAAGCTTCCTTT. Using reference TRBV3-1 and TRBJ1-1 for the parts outside the CDR3, the full variable domain is DTAVSQTPKYLVTQMGNDKSIKCEQNLGHDTMYWYKQDSKKFLKIMFSYNNKELIINETVPNRFSPKSPDKAHLNLHINSLELGDSAVYFCASSQAQQGPEASFGQGTRLTVV.

This clonotype was recorded once. This sequence joins TRBV5-1 and TRBJ1-1; TRBD1 agrees at 7 bases. Germline CDR1 and CDR2: SGHRS and YFSETQ. The CDR3 loop spans 13 amino acids. V trimming: 2 bases; J trimming: 8 bases; junction bases outside the gene matches: 6. The CDR3 sequence is CASSFGDRTEAFF. The CDR3 nucleotides read TGCGCCAGCAGCTTCGGGGACAGAACCGAAGCTTTCTTT. Full variable domain (remainder filled in from reference TRBV5-1 and TRBJ1-1): KAGVTQTPRYLIKTRGQQVTLSCSPISGHRSVSWYQQTPGQGLQFLFEYFSETQRNKGNFPGRFSGRQFSNSRSEMNVSTLELGDSALYLCASSFGDRTEAFFGQGTRLTVV.

This clonotype has at least ten counts. The CDR3 DNA is TGTGCCTGGTCTGTGGGCAGGCTGAACACTGAAGCTTTCTTT. It yields the protein CAWSVGRLNTEAFF. The gene calls are TRBV30 and TRBJ1-1; D remains unclear. V lost 5 bases, J lost 0 bases, and 13 bases lay in between. The germline gives CDR1 GTSNPN, CDR2 SVGIG (reference sequence). CDR3 length: 14 amino acids.

The table lists this clonotype with many counts. This sequence joins TRBV7-2 and TRBJ2-3, with TRBD2 identical over 9 bases. The V gene end was trimmed by 5 bases and the J gene end by 4 bases; junction bases not matched to a gene: 13. This CDR3 has 17 residues. CDR1 and CDR2 from the germline V gene are SGHTA and FQGNSA. CDR3 in amino acids: CASSPNPSGKGADTQYF. The CDR3 nucleotides are TGTGCCAGCAGCCCCAACCCTAGCGGGAAGGGGGCAGATACGCAGTATTTT.

This clonotype showed up just a few times. V usage is TRBV7-2 and J usage is TRBJ1-6; 9 bases are shared with TRBD1. J lost 10 bases, V lost 4 bases, and 8 bases had no gene match. CDR1 and CDR2 from the germline V gene are SGHTA and FQGNSA. This CDR3 spans 15 amino acids. The CDR3 nucleotides are TGTGCCAGCAGCTGGGGACAGGGAACCGGGTCACCCCTCCACTTT. This codes for CASSWGQGTGSPLHF.

The chain employs TRBV7-2 and TRBJ2-7; perhaps TRBD1 as D (6 bases). Per germline, CDR1 SGHTA and CDR2 FQGNSA. This CDR3 has 16 amino acids. Trimming shortened V by 5 bases and J by 5 bases, and 22 bases separated the two germline ends. The CDR3 sequence: CASSPRQAGLPNEQYF. The CDR3 DNA reads TGTGCCAGCAGCCCACGACAGGCAGGGCTACCTAACGAGCAGTACTTC.

This clonotype was counted at least ten times. This chain connects TRBV3-1 to TRBJ2-7; TRBD1 agrees at 8 bases. The germline V gene encodes CDR1 LGHDT and CDR2 YNNKEL (reference sequence). V lost 0 bases and J lost 5; bases outside the gene matches: 6. The CDR3 extends over 15 amino acids. CDR3 DNA: TGTGCCAGCAGCCAAGATCGGACAGGGTTCCACGAGCAGTACTTC. Protein: CASSQDRTGFHEQYF.

This clonotype was recorded at least ten times. V gene TRBV28 combines with J gene TRBJ2-2; D is uncertain. This CDR3 is 14 amino acids long. Per germline, CDR1 MDHEN and CDR2 SYDVKM. Trimming cost V 3 bases and J 5 bases, with 10 bases left between them. CDR3 DNA: TGTGCCAGCAGTTTCCTGGTGGGGACCGGGGAGCTGTTTTTT. Protein product: CASSFLVGTGELFF.

This clonotype appeared many times. The chain recombines TRBV12-3 or TRBV12-4 with TRBJ1-4; the D is unclear. The CDR3 length is 15 residues. Deletions cut 6 bases from V and 4 bases from J, with 15 bases between. The CDR3 reads CASSRTASLNEKLFF. CDR3 nucleotides: TGTGCCAGCAGCCGGACGGCGTCCCTTAATGAAAAACTGTTTTTT.

In this sample, this clonotype turned up many times. V is TRBV9 and J is TRBJ2-1; D is perhaps TRBD2 (6 bases). Looked up from germline, CDR1 is SGDLS and CDR2 is YYNGEE. The CDR3 loop spans 18 amino acids. The V and J ends lost 0 bases and 0 bases respectively, with 16 bases between them. The DNA for the CDR3 is TGTGCCAGCAGCGTAGGACGCGGGGACTCGAGCTCCTACAATGAGCAGTTCTTC. This sequence encodes CASSVGRGDSSSYNEQFF. The whole variable domain, filled in from reference TRBV9 and TRBJ2-1, reads DSGVTQTPKHLITATGQRVTLRCSPRSGDLSVYWYQQSLDQGLQFLIQYYNGEERAKGNILERFSAQQFPDLHSELNLSSLELGDSALYFCASSVGRGDSSSYNEQFFGPGTRLTVL.

This clonotype was seen repeatedly, ten times or more. The V call is TRBV28, the J call TRBJ1-5; TRBD1 matches at 7 bases. The CDR3 is 13 residues long. The germline V gene has CDR1 MDHEN and CDR2 SYDVKM. Trimming at V came to 5 bases and at J to 9 bases, leaving 7 bases not matched to a gene. CDR3 DNA sequence: TGTGCCAGCAGTCCTCATAACAGGGGGCCCCAGCATTTT. As protein: CASSPHNRGPQHF.